Listed below are T cell receptor beta chains from one sample, sequenced in a study of cytomegalovirus exposure and HLA in healthy donors. The repertoire was sequenced with immunoSEQ multiplex PCR; TCRdb's copy has only in-frame clones and lacks some. The repertoire has fewer than 200,000 clones, over 70% of them found once; the top ten carry around 5.7%. What was sequenced was PBMCs. The source is a man aged 35 to 55 in good health and CMV-seronegative. Each CDR3 is given with its conserved first and last residue. The D gene is left open where the match is weak. The size of a clone is reported for some rows only, either as once, few or many, or as a class for expanded clones.

size	J	D	V	CDR3	DNA
-	TRBJ1-5	TRBD1	TRBV7-2	CASSAYPTGGNNQPQHF	TGTGCCAGCAGCGCGTACCCCACAGGGGGCAACAATCAGCCCCAGCATTTT
-	TRBJ2-7	-	TRBV30	CAWSVYRYSYEQYF	TGTGCCTGGAGTGTATACCGGTACTCCTACGAGCAGTACTTC
once	TRBJ2-5	-	TRBV19	CASSYGRVGIETQYF	TGTGCCAGTAGTTATGGCAGGGTTGGCATAGAGACCCAGTACTTC
-	TRBJ2-1	TRBD1	TRBV7-6	CASSQLQGNEQFF	TGTGCCAGCAGCCAATTACAGGGGAATGAGCAGTTCTTC
-	TRBJ2-7	TRBD2	TRBV11-3	CASSSQGGRAYEQYF	TGTGCCAGCAGCTCCCAAGGCGGGAGGGCCTACGAGCAGTACTTC
-	TRBJ2-2	TRBD2	TRBV4-1	CASSQGLAGAGELFF	TGCGCCAGCAGCCAAGGTCTAGCGGGGGCCGGGGAGCTGTTTTTT
-	TRBJ2-7	TRBD2	TRBV6-1	CASRGTSGSHEQYF	TGTGCCAGCAGAGGGACTAGCGGGAGCCACGAGCAGTACTTC
-	TRBJ2-3	-	TRBV10-3	CAISEWRSRSTDTQYF	TGTGCCATCAGTGAATGGAGATCACGGAGCACAGATACGCAGTATTTT
-	TRBJ2-7	TRBD1	TRBV19	CASSTSTGAPYEQYF	TGTGCCAGTAGTACCTCGACAGGGGCCCCCTACGAGCAGTACTTC
-	TRBJ2-5	TRBD2	TRBV5-4	CASRVRSGGYQETQYF	TGTGCCAGCAGGGTCAGGAGCGGGGGGTACCAAGAGACCCAGTACTTC
-	TRBJ2-3	-	TRBV7-9	CASRPRLVFPDTQYF	TGTGCCAGCAGGCCTCGACTAGTTTTCCCAGATACGCAGTATTTT
once	TRBJ1-4	-	TRBV7-2	CASSLARAIGEKLFF	TGTGCCAGCAGCTTAGCCAGGGCCATAGGGGAAAAACTGTTTTTT
-	TRBJ1-1	-	TRBV6-5	CASSYGGGRSTEAFF	TGTGCCAGCAGTTACGGGGGCGGAAGGAGCACTGAAGCTTTCTTT
-	TRBJ2-7	TRBD1	TRBV11-3	CASSLDIRQGAYEQYF	TGTGCCAGCAGCTTAGATATACGACAGGGGGCCTACGAGCAGTACTTC
-	TRBJ2-3	-	TRBV15	CATSSRKSVSTDTQYF	TGTGCCACCAGCAGCCGCAAATCGGTGAGCACAGATACGCAGTATTTT
-	TRBJ1-6	TRBD1	TRBV25-1	CASSYHRGEPLHF	TGTGCCAGCAGTTACCACAGGGGGGAACCCCTCCACTTT
-	TRBJ1-1	TRBD1	TRBV30	CAWSPRGQEAFF	TGTGCCTGGAGTCCCCGGGGACAGGAAGCTTTCTTT
-	TRBJ1-2	-	TRBV4-1	CASSTGENYGYTF	TGCGCCAGCAGCACCGGAGAAAACTATGGCTACACCTTC
-	TRBJ1-3	-	TRBV10-1	CASSDSSGNTIYF	TGCGCCAGCAGTGACAGCTCTGGAAACACCATATATTTT
-	TRBJ2-2	TRBD1	TRBV2	CASRRTGANTGELFF	TGTGCCAGCAGAAGGACAGGAGCGAACACCGGGGAGCTGTTTTTT
-	TRBJ1-2	-	TRBV9	CASSVEGGRGYTF	TGTGCCAGCAGCGTAGAAGGAGGGAGAGGCTACACCTTC
-	TRBJ1-3	-	TRBV6-5	CASSYSPGPGNTIYF	TGTGCCAGCAGTTACTCTCCAGGGCCAGGAAACACCATATATTTT
-	TRBJ1-5	TRBD1	TRBV2	CASSIQGAAQPQHF	TGTGCCAGCAGCATACAGGGGGCGGCTCAGCCCCAGCATTTT
-	TRBJ1-2	-	TRBV28	CASSLGGIRTGGVGYTF	TGTGCCAGCAGTCTAGGAGGGATAAGGACGGGAGGCGTAGGCTACACCTTC
few	TRBJ1-1	-	TRBV2	CASTLRAEAFF	TGTGCCAGCACCCTGCGGGCTGAAGCTTTCTTT
-	TRBJ1-1	TRBD1	TRBV27	CASSRDRGENTEAFF	TGTGCCAGCAGTCGGGACAGGGGTGAGAACACTGAAGCTTTCTTT
-	TRBJ2-3	TRBD1	TRBV5-6	CASSFPGQGSPDTQYF	TGTGCCAGCAGCTTTCCGGGACAGGGATCTCCAGATACGCAGTATTTT
-	TRBJ1-1	-	TRBV18	CASSPPIGDTEAFF	TGTGCCAGCTCACCCCCCATCGGAGACACTGAAGCTTTCTTT
-	TRBJ2-1	TRBD1	TRBV5-1	CASSLGVRTGAYNEQFF	TGCGCCAGCAGCTTGGGGGTCCGGACAGGGGCCTACAATGAGCAGTTCTTC
-	TRBJ1-4	-	TRBV7-9	CASSPQRGSQLNEKLFF	TGTGCCAGCAGCCCCCAGCGGGGGTCACAATTAAATGAAAAACTGTTTTTT
once	TRBJ1-1	-	TRBV6-5	CASTGTSGNTEAFF	TGTGCCAGCACCGGAACTAGCGGGAACACTGAAGCTTTCTTT
-	TRBJ1-3	TRBD1	TRBV7-9	CASSGSGTGDGNTIYF	TGTGCCAGCAGCGGCTCGGGTACAGGGGACGGAAACACCATATATTTT
-	TRBJ2-7	TRBD2	TRBV2	CASSDWASGVSYEQYF	TGTGCCAGCAGTGACTGGGCTAGCGGGGTCTCCTACGAGCAGTACTTC